This T cell receptor (beta chain) is drawn from a study of response to subunit inactivated influenza vaccine. One entry per CDR3 protein results from TCRdb running MiXCR on the RT-PCR reads. The table lists more than 600,000 distinct CDR3 sequences, under 20% of them singletons. The CDR3 sequence is 16 residues long. Germline V gene lookup returns CDR1 SGHRS and CDR2 YFSETQ. Deletions cut 0 bases from V and 4 bases from J, with 14 bases between. The sample holds a few counts of this clonotype. This TCR derives from a man aged 45-60 years who received an inactivated influenza vaccine. This specimen consisted of PBMCs from blood, obtained 5 days after vaccination. The chain is built from TRBV5-1 and TRBJ2-1, with D unresolved. This CDR3 reads CASSLARFGLYNEQFF. CDR3 DNA: TGCGCCAGCAGCTTGGCCAGGTTTGGCCTATACAATGAGCAGTTCTTC. The complete variable domain, with remaining parts taken from reference TRBV5-1 and TRBJ2-1, reads KAGVTQTPRYLIKTRGQQVTLSCSPISGHRSVSWYQQTPGQGLQFLFEYFSETQRNKGNFPGRFSGRQFSNSRSEMNVSTLELGDSALYLCASSLARFGLYNEQFFGPGTRLTVL.